In this sample, the clone carrying this T cell receptor (beta chain) turned up once. No antigen is known for it. Germline V gives CDR1 DFQATT, CDR2 SNEGSKA (reference sequence). Trimming at V came to 5 bases and at J to 8 bases, leaving 4 bases not matched to a gene. This CDR3 is built from 11 residues. The sample originates from a study of PD-L1 blockade in urothelial cancer. Study conclusions and caveats: At 3 weeks on treatment, tumor-associated clones expanded more with durable benefit.

The data were produced by immunoSEQ multiplex PCR, yet TCRdb's version contains in-frame clones alone and is incomplete. The repertoire holds about 82,000 clones, roughly 90% seen once, with around 5.3% in the top ten. The sample in question was PBMCs, obtained around atezolizumab (anti-PD-L1) treatment. The chain couples TRBV20-1 to TRBJ1-2, with 8 bases lining up with TRBD1. This receptor was obtained from a woman in her 70s with urothelial cancer. In DNA form, the CDR3 reads TGCAGTGCTTGGCAGGGGGCAGGCTACACCTTC. Translating gives CSAWQGAGYTF.